This T cell receptor beta chain was sequenced in a study of shared clonotypes between healthy human individuals. Whole-study findings and limits: Larger richness was generally estimated for naive than memory subsets.

As to this clone: The antigen is unknown.

Profiling relied on immunoSEQ multiplex PCR, and the TCRdb table lists in-frame clones only, not all of them. The top ten hold around 2% of the sample, which has around 700,000 clones, approximately 73% seen once. This receptor was taken from a woman under 40 in good health. The specimen was memory CD4+ T cells sorted from blood. Subset described: CD45RA-negative fraction.

As DNA, the CDR3 is TGTGCCAGCAGTGAATTGGGGGGCTATGGCTACACCTTC. It yields the protein CASSELGGYGYTF. The chain joins TRBV6-1 to TRBJ1-2, with D perhaps TRBD1 (5 bases). V was pared by 2 bases and J by 4 bases, with 8 bases between. Germline CDR1 is MNHNS and CDR2 is SASEGT. CDR3 length: 13 residues.